The 27 T cell receptor beta chains presented below share a single source sample, sequenced in a study of blood T cells in healthy people across ages. A J-beta primer mix and a sample-barcoded 5' primer were used in a second PCR of roughly 7 to 12 cycles. MiXCR was run by TCRdb on the 5' RACE reads, yielding one entry per CDR3 protein. This table holds 800,000 to 1,300,000 distinct CDR3 sequences, approximately 26% found once. The data were also submitted as part of a second study, on T cells of mothers and their children.

The sequenced sample consisted of blood. Receptors originate from a girl between 2 and 10 years old in good health.

This CDR3 is CSVEGNTGGRTNEKLFF. The CDR3 nucleotides read TGCAGCGTTGAAGGCAATACAGGGGGACGCACTAATGAAAAACTGTTTTTT. The genes are TRBV29-1 and TRBJ1-4; 8 positions agree with TRBD1. This CDR3 comprises 17 residues. Germline trimming cut 1 base from V and 2 bases from J; bases unmatched to any gene: 9. Looked up from germline, CDR1 is SQVTM and CDR2 is ANQGSEA.

This clonotype was detected only a few times. One junction end does not reproduce the germline sequence, and a read error may be involved. The chain links TRBV27 to TRBJ2-7, with 7 bases matching TRBD1. Looked up from germline, CDR1 is MNHEY and CDR2 is SMNVEV (reference sequence). The CDR3 sequence is 16 residues long. The CDR3 sequence is CASSLSQQGPGYEQYF. The CDR3 DNA sequence: TGTGCCAGCAGTCTATCTCAACAGGGGCCTGGATACGAGCAGTACTTC.

This clonotype was found a few times. The chain carries TRBV9 and TRBJ1-2; D not resolved. V was shortened by 3 bases and J by 1 base, with 16 bases between the two germline ends. Germline V gives CDR1 SGDLS, CDR2 YYNGEE. The length of the CDR3 is 16 residues. The CDR3 reads CASSANRVTINYGYTF. As DNA, the CDR3 is TGTGCCAGCAGCGCAAACCGGGTTACGATTAACTATGGCTACACCTTC.

This clonotype occurred a few times. The rearrangement links TRBV29-1 to TRBJ2-3; D is ambiguous. Germline CDR1 is SQVTM and CDR2 is ANQGSEA. The V and J ends lost 0 bases and 4 bases respectively, with 8 bases between them. CDR3 length equals 13 residues. The DNA of the CDR3 is TGCAGCGTTGAAGAGCAGCAGCCAGATACGCAGTATTTT. Encoded protein: CSVEEQQPDTQYF.

This clonotype was seen only a few times. The chain has TRBV12-3 or TRBV12-4 and TRBJ1-5; 10 bases are a match to TRBD1. V lost 7 bases to trimming and J lost 5 bases; unmatched junction nucleotides: 5. The CDR3 totals 14 residues. In nucleotides, the CDR3 is TGTGCCAGCACCCCGGACAGGGGGGATCAGCCCCAGCATTTT. Translating gives CASTPDRGDQPQHF.

This clonotype was counted a few times. The V call is TRBV5-1, the J call TRBJ2-2; D is uncertain. This CDR3 region has 13 residues. CDR1 is SGHRS and CDR2 is YFSETQ in the germline V gene. V was cut by 4 bases and J by 2 bases, with 6 bases left in between. In DNA form, the CDR3 reads TGCGCCAGCAGCAAGGACAACACCGGGGAGCTGTTTTTT. Translating it yields CASSKDNTGELFF.

This clonotype occurred a few times. This chain connects TRBV20-1 to TRBJ1-2; unclear D gene. Germline V gives CDR1 DFQATT, CDR2 SNEGSKA (reference sequence). This CDR3 has 12 residues. The V and J ends lost 4 bases and 4 bases respectively, with 10 bases between them. The CDR3 sequence is CSANREGYGYTF. In nucleotides, the CDR3 is TGCAGTGCTAACCGGGAGGGCTATGGCTACACCTTC.

Only a few counts were recorded for this clonotype. The junction differs from germline at one of its ends, possibly a read error. The chain employs TRBV29-1 and TRBJ1-4; TRBD1 matches 7 bases. This CDR3 is built from 15 residues. Germline V CDR1 and CDR2: SQVTM, ANQGSEA. The CDR3 is CSVKEGAAGNEKLFF. The CDR3, as DNA: TGCAGCGTTAAAGAGGGGGCCGCGGGGAATGAAAAACTGTTTTTT. The full variable domain, with the rest looked up from reference TRBV29-1 and TRBJ1-4, is SAVISQKPSRDICQRGTSLTIQCQVDSQVTMMFWYRQQPGQSLTLIATANQGSEATYESGFVIDKFPISRPNLTFSTLTVSNMSPEDSSIYLCSVKEGAAGNEKLFFGSGTQLSVL.

This clonotype appeared a few times. The gene calls are TRBV7-9 and TRBJ2-5, with D maybe TRBD2 (6 bases). The V gene's germline CDR1 is SEHNR and CDR2 FQNEAQ (reference sequence). Between the trimmed V and J ends, which lost 4 bases and 5 bases, there was a span of 20 bases. The CDR3 has 16 amino acids. The CDR3: CASSYLGGSVGETQYF. Here the CDR3 DNA reads TGTGCCAGCAGCTACCTCGGGGGATCCGTCGGGGAGACCCAGTACTTC.

This clonotype was observed many times. The gene calls are TRBV9 and TRBJ1-4; no clear D gene. Germline V gives CDR1 SGDLS, CDR2 YYNGEE. This CDR3 is built from 15 residues. V was cut by 3 bases and J by 0 bases, with 9 bases left in between. As DNA, the CDR3 is TGTGCCAGCAGCGCTGACCTGGCAACTAATGAAAAACTGTTTTTT. The encoded protein is CASSADLATNEKLFF.

This clonotype was seen once. CDR3 in amino acids: CASNDRGFNYGYTF. CDR3 bases: TGTGCCAGTAATGACAGGGGGTTCAACTATGGCTACACCTTC. The chain employs TRBV19 and TRBJ1-2; 9 bases align to TRBD1. There are 14 residues in the CDR3. V lost 7 bases, J lost 2 bases, and 5 bases stayed unmatched. Germline V gene lookup returns CDR1 LNHDA and CDR2 SQIVND (reference sequence). The full variable domain, rest sourced from reference TRBV19 and TRBJ1-2, is DGGITQSPKYLFRKEGQNVTLSCEQNLNHDAMYWYRQDPGQGLRLIYYSQIVNDFQKGDIAEGYSVSREKKESFPLTVTSAQKNPTAFYLCASNDRGFNYGYTFGSGTRLTVV.

The J gene is TRBJ2-1, the V gene TRBV7-9, with 11 bases lining up with TRBD2. The closer fit of TRBJ2-7 to the DNA end suggests the J call may be wrong. CDR1 is SEHNR and CDR2 is FQNEAQ in the germline V gene (reference sequence). The CDR3 runs 15 residues. The CDR3 DNA sequence: TGTGCCAGCAGCCCAATAGCGGGAGGGCCTATCGAGCAGTACTTC. Translated, it gives CASSPIAGGPIEQYF.

This clonotype has a handful of counts. The chain is built from TRBV4-3 and TRBJ1-4, with TRBD1 identical over 7 bases. The CDR3 has 15 residues. J gave up 8 bases and V 1 base, and 7 bases lay outside the gene matches. CDR1 and CDR2 (germline): LGHNA, YSLEER. In DNA form, the CDR3 reads TGCGCCAGCAGCCAAGTAACCAGGGGGACGGAAAAACTGTTTTTT. This translates into CASSQVTRGTEKLFF.

A few counts support this clonotype. The junction departs from the called germline gene at one end, perhaps through a read error. The V call is TRBV15, the J call TRBJ2-5; D is perhaps TRBD1 or TRBD2 (5 bases each). The CDR3 extends over 15 amino acids. The germline V gene encodes CDR1 LNHNV and CDR2 YYDKDF (reference sequence). CDR3 bases: TGTGCCACCAGCAGAGAGGGCACGGGGCAAGAGGCCCAGTACTTC. Residues: CATSREGTGQEAQYF.

The chain couples TRBV15 to TRBJ2-1, with unresolved D. The J call is doubtful: the DNA matches TRBJ2-5 better. The germline gives CDR1 LNHNV, CDR2 YYDKDF (reference sequence). This CDR3 contains 12 residues. The CDR3 sequence: CATSRADETQYF. CDR3 bases: TGTGCCACCAGCAGAGCAGATGAGACCCAGTACTTC.

This clonotype was seen a handful of times. The chain has TRBV20-1 and TRBJ2-7; maybe TRBD1 (5 bases). This CDR3 has 14 amino acids. V lost 6 bases and J 0 bases, leaving 15 bases between the germline ends. CDR1 is DFQATT, CDR2 SNEGSKA, per germline (reference sequence). CDR3 DNA: TGCAGTGCCGTAGGCATAGGGGTCTCCTACGAGCAGTACTTC. Amino acid sequence: CSAVGIGVSYEQYF.

This clonotype has just a few counts. The J gene is TRBJ2-3, the V gene TRBV4-1, with 7 bases that match TRBD1. The CDR3 sequence is 20 residues long. Germline V CDR1 and CDR2: MGHRA, YSYEKL. The junction had 17 bases not matched to a gene; V was cut back by 2 bases and J by 0 bases. CDR3 DNA: TGCGCCAGCAGCCAACCCCCCTTACGAACCGGGACAGCGAGCACAGATACGCAGTATTTT. Residues: CASSQPPLRTGTASTDTQYF.

The rearrangement joins TRBV28 to TRBJ2-4; 10 bases fit TRBD2. The germline V gene has CDR1 MDHEN and CDR2 SYDVKM. With 10 bases clipped from V and 0 bases from J, the junction kept 12 bases outside the gene matches. The CDR3 extends over 17 amino acids. CDR3 nucleotide sequence: TGTGCCACCTCCCTAGCGGGAGAAGGGATAGCCAAAAACATTCAGTACTTC. Translation gives CATSLAGEGIAKNIQYF.

The rearrangement uses TRBV9 and TRBJ2-3, with D uncertain. This CDR3 has 15 residues. With 0 bases removed from V and 4 bases from J, the gap between germline ends came to 12 bases. Germline V gene lookup returns CDR1 SGDLS and CDR2 YYNGEE. For the CDR3, the DNA is TGTGCCAGCAGCGTAGAGGGCTCGTCCCCAGATACGCAGTATTTT. It is translated as CASSVEGSSPDTQYF.

The chain recombines TRBV12-5 with TRBJ2-1; maybe TRBD1 (5 bases). Germline loops: CDR1 LGHNT, CDR2 FRNRAP. The CDR3 has 15 residues. Trimming cost V 1 base and J 0 bases, with 7 bases left between them. The CDR3 loop reads CASGLGGSSYNEQFF. The CDR3 DNA follows: TGTGCTAGTGGTTTGGGGGGCAGCTCCTACAATGAGCAGTTCTTC.

This clonotype was counted only a few times. The CDR3 DNA is TGTGCCAGCAGCTTTAGCCGCAGTGGAACGAACACTGAAGCTTTCTTT. It yields the protein CASSFSRSGTNTEAFF. The chain is built from TRBV7-9 and TRBJ1-1, with D uncertain. The V and J ends lost 3 bases and 1 base respectively, with 15 bases between them. The CDR3 has 16 amino acids. From germline, CDR1 is SEHNR and CDR2 FQNEAQ (reference sequence).

The gene calls are TRBV27 and TRBJ2-2; the D gene is possibly TRBD2 (6 bases). CDR1 MNHEY and CDR2 SMNVEV come from the germline V gene (reference sequence). CDR3 length: 13 amino acids. Trimming pared 6 bases from V and 7 bases from J, leaving 12 bases between. The CDR3 sequence: CASRPTRIGELFF. CDR3 sequence (DNA): TGTGCCAGCAGGCCGACTAGAATCGGGGAGCTGTTTTTT.

This clonotype came up many times. V gene TRBV12-3 or TRBV12-4 combines with J gene TRBJ1-2; D possibly corresponds to TRBD1 (6 bases). Trimming stripped 3 bases from V and 6 bases from J, with 8 bases between. This CDR3 is built from 12 residues. The CDR3 bases are TGTGCCAGCAGTTTCACAGGGCATGGCTACACCTTC. It is translated as CASSFTGHGYTF.

This clonotype was seen once. The junction does not match germline at one end; this may be a read error. V gene TRBV10-3 combines with J gene TRBJ2-5; perhaps TRBD1 as D (5 bases). Looked up from germline, CDR1 is ENHRY and CDR2 is SYGVKD. The CDR3 consists of 14 residues. CDR3 DNA sequence: TGTGCCAGCAGTTACACAAGACAGAGAGAGACCCAGTACTTC. It yields the protein CASSYTRQRETQYF.

This clonotype was counted a few times. The chain joins TRBV29-1 to TRBJ2-7, with 7 bases fitting TRBD2. CDR3 length: 10 residues. V shed 5 bases and J 6 bases; nucleotides not matched to a gene: 1. Looked up from germline, CDR1 is SQVTM and CDR2 is ANQGSEA. This CDR3 is CSVREGEQYF. The CDR3 DNA sequence: TGCAGCGTTAGGGAGGGCGAGCAGTACTTC.

This chain joins TRBV7-2 and TRBJ1-2; no clear D gene. The CDR3 loop spans 14 amino acids. CDR1 and CDR2 (germline): SGHTA, FQGNSA. The V gene lost 5 bases and the J gene lost 3 bases, with 13 bases spanning the gap. CDR3 sequence reads: CASSPQTVHYGYTF. The CDR3 bases are TGTGCCAGCAGCCCCCAGACGGTCCACTATGGCTACACCTTC.

V and J are TRBV28 and TRBJ1-5, with 11 positions matching TRBD1. This CDR3 spans 16 amino acids. In germline, CDR1 is MDHEN, CDR2 SYDVKM. The ends lost 0 bases at V and 5 bases at J; junction bases unmatched: 3. The CDR3 DNA reads as TGTGCCAGCAGTTTATGGGGACAGGGGGGAGATCAGCCCCAGCATTTT. The encoded protein is CASSLWGQGGDQPQHF.